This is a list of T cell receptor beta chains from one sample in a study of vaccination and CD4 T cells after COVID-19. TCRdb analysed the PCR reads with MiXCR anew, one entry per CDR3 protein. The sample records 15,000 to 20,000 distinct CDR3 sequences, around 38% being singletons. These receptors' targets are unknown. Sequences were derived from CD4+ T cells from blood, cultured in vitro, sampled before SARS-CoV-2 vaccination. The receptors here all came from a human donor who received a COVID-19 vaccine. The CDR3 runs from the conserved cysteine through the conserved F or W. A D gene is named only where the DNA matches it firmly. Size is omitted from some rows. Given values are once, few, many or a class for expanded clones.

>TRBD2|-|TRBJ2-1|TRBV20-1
TGCAGTGCTAGTGGTAGCGGGGGATACAATGAGCAGTTCTTC
CSASGSGGYNEQFF
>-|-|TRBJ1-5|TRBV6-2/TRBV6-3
TGTGCCAGCAGTTACGGTCTGGGCAATCAGCCCCAGCATTTT
CASSYGLGNQPQHF
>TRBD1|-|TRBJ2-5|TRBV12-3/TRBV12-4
TGTGCCAGCAGTTTCGGGAGGACACTCGACAGGGGGCGAGAGACCCAGTACTTC
CASSFGRTLDRGRETQYF
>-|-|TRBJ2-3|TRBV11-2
TGTGCCAGCAGCTTAACTGGGCGAAGCACAGATACGCAGTATTTT
CASSLTGRSTDTQYF
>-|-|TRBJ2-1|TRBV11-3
TGTGCCAGCAGCTCCACGGGGGTCAATGAGCAGTTCTTC
CASSSTGVNEQFF
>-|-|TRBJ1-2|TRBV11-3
TGTGCCAGCAGCTTAGATTTTGGGCCAGGCAACTATGGCTACACCTTC
CASSLDFGPGNYGYTF
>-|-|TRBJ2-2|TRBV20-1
TGCAGTGCTAGGAGGGCCAGGACCGGGGAGCTGTTTTTT
CSARRARTGELFF
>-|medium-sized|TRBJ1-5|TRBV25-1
TGTGCCAGCAGGGCTCAGGGGTTTCTTAGCAATCAGCCCCAGCATTTT
CASRAQGFLSNQPQHF
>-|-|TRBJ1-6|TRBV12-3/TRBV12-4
TGTGCCAGCAGTTCTCTATTCGGCTCCTATAATTCACCCCTCCACTTT
CASSSLFGSYNSPLHF
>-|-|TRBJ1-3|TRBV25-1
TGTGCCAGCAGTGAATACACCAGGGCTTTCGGAAACACCATATATTTT
CASSEYTRAFGNTIYF
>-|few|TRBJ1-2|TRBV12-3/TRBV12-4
TGTGCCAGCAATCCCCGTGGGGGGATAGGTGGCTACACCTTC
CASNPRGGIGGYTF
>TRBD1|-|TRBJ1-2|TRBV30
TGTGCCTGGAGTCCCGGGACAGTGCGTCCGTTCTTC
CAWSPGTVRPFF
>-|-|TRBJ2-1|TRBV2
TGTGCCATCATACGGGGGTTCTCCTACAATGAGCAGTTCTTC
CAIIRGFSYNEQFF
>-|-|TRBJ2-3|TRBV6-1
TGTGCCAGCCGGGACGCGCGAACGCTCACAGATACGCAGTATTTT
CASRDARTLTDTQYF
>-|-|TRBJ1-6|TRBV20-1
TGCAGTGCTAGAGAAGCCAGGGCGGAATCACCCCTCCACTTT
CSAREARAESPLHF
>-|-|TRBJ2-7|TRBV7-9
TGTGCCAGCAGCTTAGAATACGAGCAGTACTTC
CASSLEYEQYF